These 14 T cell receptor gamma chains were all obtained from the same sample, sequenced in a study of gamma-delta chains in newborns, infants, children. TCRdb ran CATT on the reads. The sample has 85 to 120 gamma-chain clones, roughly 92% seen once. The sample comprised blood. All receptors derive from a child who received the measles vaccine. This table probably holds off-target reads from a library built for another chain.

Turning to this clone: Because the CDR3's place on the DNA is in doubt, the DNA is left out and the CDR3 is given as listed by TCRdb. The CDR3 region is CACVGVDSSWDTRQMFFGTGIKLF. No call exists for the J gene, whereas the V gene is TRGV9. A total of 24 residues make up the CDR3, ends included. Per germline, CDR1 GITISATS and CDR2 ISYDGTV (reference sequence).

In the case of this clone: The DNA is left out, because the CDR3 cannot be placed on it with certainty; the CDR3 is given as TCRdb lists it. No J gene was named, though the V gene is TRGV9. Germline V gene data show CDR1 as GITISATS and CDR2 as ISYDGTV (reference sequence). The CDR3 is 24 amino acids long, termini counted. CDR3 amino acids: CACDSFAPSWDTRQMFFGTGIKLF.

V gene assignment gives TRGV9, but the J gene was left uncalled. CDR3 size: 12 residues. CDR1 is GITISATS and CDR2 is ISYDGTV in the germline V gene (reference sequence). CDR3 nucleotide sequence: TGTGCCTGTGATAACGTGGGGGCCTCACTTACCTTT. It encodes CACDNVGASLTF.

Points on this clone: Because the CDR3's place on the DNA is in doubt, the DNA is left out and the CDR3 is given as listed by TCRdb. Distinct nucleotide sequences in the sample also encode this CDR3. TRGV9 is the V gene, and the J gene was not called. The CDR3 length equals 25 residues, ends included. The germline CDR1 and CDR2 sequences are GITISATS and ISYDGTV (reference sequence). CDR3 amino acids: CACDTGGYGSWDTRQMFFGTGIKLF.

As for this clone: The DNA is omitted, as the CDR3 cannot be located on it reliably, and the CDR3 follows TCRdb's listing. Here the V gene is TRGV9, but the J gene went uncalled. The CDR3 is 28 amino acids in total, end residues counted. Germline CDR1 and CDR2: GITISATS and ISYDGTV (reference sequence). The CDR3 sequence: CAFQTSTKRGGLSWDTRQMFFGTGIKLF.

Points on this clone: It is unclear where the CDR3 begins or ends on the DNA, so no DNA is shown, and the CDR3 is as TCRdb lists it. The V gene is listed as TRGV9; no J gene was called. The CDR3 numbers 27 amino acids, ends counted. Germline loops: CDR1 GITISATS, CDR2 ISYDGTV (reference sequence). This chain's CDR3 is CACDKVLGDTSSWDTRQMFFGTGIKLF.

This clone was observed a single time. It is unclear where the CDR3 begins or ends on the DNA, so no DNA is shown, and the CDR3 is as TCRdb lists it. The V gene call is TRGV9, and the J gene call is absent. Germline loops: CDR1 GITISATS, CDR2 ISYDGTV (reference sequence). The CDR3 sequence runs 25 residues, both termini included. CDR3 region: CACDKVLGGSWDTRQMFFGTGIKLF.

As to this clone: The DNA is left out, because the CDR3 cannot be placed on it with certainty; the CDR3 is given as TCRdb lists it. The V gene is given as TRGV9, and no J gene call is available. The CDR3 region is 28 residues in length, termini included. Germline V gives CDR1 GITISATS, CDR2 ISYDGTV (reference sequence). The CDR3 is CACDTASTGGYRTWDTRQMFFGTGIKLF.

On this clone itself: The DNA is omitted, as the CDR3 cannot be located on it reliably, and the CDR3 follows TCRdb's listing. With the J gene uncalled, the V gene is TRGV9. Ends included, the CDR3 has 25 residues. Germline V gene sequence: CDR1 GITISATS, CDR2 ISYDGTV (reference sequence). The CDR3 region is CACDTGGYWSWDTRQMFFGTGIKLF.

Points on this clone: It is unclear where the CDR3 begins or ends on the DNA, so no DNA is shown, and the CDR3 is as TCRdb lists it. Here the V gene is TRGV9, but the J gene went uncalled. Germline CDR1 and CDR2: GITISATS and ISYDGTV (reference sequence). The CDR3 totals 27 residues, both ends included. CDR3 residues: CACDRTGGYEAAWDTRQMFFGTGIKLF.

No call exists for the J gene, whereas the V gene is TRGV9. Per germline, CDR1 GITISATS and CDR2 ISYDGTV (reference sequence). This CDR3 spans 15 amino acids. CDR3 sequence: CACDRGLVLTAQLFF. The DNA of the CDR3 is TGTGCCTGTGACAGGGGGCTAGTCTTGACAGCACAACTCTTCTTT.

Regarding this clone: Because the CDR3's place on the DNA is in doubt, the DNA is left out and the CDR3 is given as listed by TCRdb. The CDR3 sequence: CAFGAPTSSWDTRQMFFGTGIKLF. J gene calling gave no result, while the V gene is TRGV9. Germline V gene sequence: CDR1 GITISATS, CDR2 ISYDGTV (reference sequence). The CDR3 spans 24 amino acids, including both terminal residues.

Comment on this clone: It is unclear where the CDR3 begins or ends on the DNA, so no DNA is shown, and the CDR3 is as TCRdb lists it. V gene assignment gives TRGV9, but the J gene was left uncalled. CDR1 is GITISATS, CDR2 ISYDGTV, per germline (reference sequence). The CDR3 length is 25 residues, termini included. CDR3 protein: CACDTVLGDTWDTRQMFFGTGIKLF.

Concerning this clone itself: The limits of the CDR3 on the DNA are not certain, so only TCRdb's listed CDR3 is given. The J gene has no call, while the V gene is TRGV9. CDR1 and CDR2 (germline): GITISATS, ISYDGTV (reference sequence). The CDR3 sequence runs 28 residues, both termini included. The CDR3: CACDKVLGDTKSSWDTRQMFFGTGIKLF.